This T cell receptor (beta chain) was obtained from a study of monozygotic twins with inflammatory bowel disease. Using the 5' RACE reads, TCRdb records one entry per CDR3 protein without DNA. Across roughly 320,000 distinct CDR3 sequences, the top ten clones capture 5.6% of the sample. Sequenced input: blood. This clonotype was sampled from a human donor with ulcerative colitis or Crohn's disease, or a healthy co-twin of an affected twin (not recorded which).

The CDR3 here is CASSYRDNSYNSPLHF. This chain joins TRBV2 and TRBJ1-6; TCRdb outputs TRBD1, but without DNA this stays unchecked. The germline CDR1 and CDR2 sequences are SNHLY and FYNNEI. This CDR3 is 16 amino acids long.